Included here is one T cell receptor beta chain sequence, with context. Its antigen is undetermined. The CDR3 spans 11 residues. The germline V gene has CDR1 LGHDT and CDR2 YNNKEL (reference sequence). This specimen belongs to a study of monozygotic twins with inflammatory bowel disease. Study observations and caveats: IBD-affected twins scored below their healthy co-twins in TCRbeta diversity (inverse Simpson). Repertoires of patients may have been made more variable by differing immunosuppressive treatments. Between concordant and discordant twins, repertoire similarity failed to differ, a result that limited power may explain.

TCRdb processed the 5' RACE reads again and assigns one entry to each CDR3 protein, with no DNA. Its clone listing holds around 450,000 distinct CDR3 sequences. The receptor was derived from a human donor with ulcerative colitis or Crohn's disease, or a healthy co-twin of an affected twin (not recorded which). The specimen was blood. The gene calls are TRBV3-1 and TRBJ1-3. CDR3 residues: CASSFGNTIYF.